The 24 T cell receptor beta chains reported below all come from one sample, sequenced in a study of shared clonotypes between healthy human individuals. Generated by immunoSEQ multiplex PCR, the TCRdb table keeps only in-frame clones and is missing some. The data show about 1.5 million clones, with approximately 98% seen just once and roughly 0.45% held by the top ten. The sequenced sample consisted of naive CD4+ T cells sorted from blood. Subset of the sample: CD45RA+ positively selected. All receptors derive from a man aged 25-45 years in good health.

The genes are TRBV19 and TRBJ1-2; TRBD1 matches 7 bases. Per germline, CDR1 LNHDA and CDR2 SQIVND (reference sequence). The J segment lost 1 base and the V segment lost 4 bases, leaving 3 bases of the junction unmatched. CDR3 length equals 14 residues. CDR3 in DNA: TGTGCCAGTAGTAGGGCAGGGGGTAACTATGGCTACACCTTC. Protein product: CASSRAGGNYGYTF.

Concerning this clone: The same CDR3 can be traced to other DNA sequences in this sample. The gene calls are TRBV5-1 and TRBJ2-3; the match to TRBD2 covers 7 bases. This CDR3 spans 14 amino acids. The J segment lost 2 bases and the V segment lost 4 bases, leaving 4 bases of the junction unmatched. Per germline, CDR1 SGHRS and CDR2 YFSETQ. CDR3 sequence (DNA): TGCGCCAGCAGCCTAGGGACTACCACAGATACGCAGTATTTT. Translation gives CASSLGTTTDTQYF.

V gene TRBV11-2 combines with J gene TRBJ1-2; 8 bases map to TRBD1. Germline V gene lookup returns CDR1 SGHAT and CDR2 FQNNGV. The CDR3 has 15 residues. The V segment lost 5 bases and the J segment 4 bases; nucleotides outside the gene matches: 9. The CDR3 DNA follows: TGTGCCAGCAGCCCCCGACAGGGGACCAGCTATGGCTACACCTTC. This codes for CASSPRQGTSYGYTF.

J is TRBJ2-5 and V is TRBV5-4; D is uncertain. CDR1 is SGHNT and CDR2 is YYREEE in the germline V gene (reference sequence). Between the trimmed V and J ends, which lost 4 bases and 5 bases, there was a span of 15 bases. The length of the CDR3 is 14 residues. CDR3 protein: CASSLTRNWETQYF. DNA of the CDR3: TGTGCCAGCAGCCTAACACGGAACTGGGAGACCCAGTACTTC.

The chain uses TRBV5-4 and TRBJ2-2, with 7 bases that match TRBD1. V gave up 4 bases and J gave up 3 bases; unmatched junction bases: 3. Germline lookup yields CDR1 SGHNT and CDR2 YYREEE (reference sequence). CDR3 size: 14 residues. This CDR3 reads CASSRDRYTGELFF. As DNA, the CDR3 is TGTGCCAGCAGCAGGGACAGATACACCGGGGAGCTGTTTTTT.

This chain uses TRBV5-1 with TRBJ2-2; D is perhaps TRBD1 (6 bases). CDR3 size: 15 residues. The V gene's germline CDR1 is SGHRS and CDR2 YFSETQ. Trimming took 2 bases from V and 5 from J, leaving 13 bases between them. CDR3 amino acids: CASSFDRQRTGELFF. CDR3 bases: TGCGCCAGCAGCTTTGACAGGCAGAGGACCGGGGAGCTGTTTTTT.

This clone was counted a single time. The chain employs TRBV5-1 and TRBJ1-2, with TRBD1 identical over 8 bases. Germline trimming cut 4 bases from V and 4 bases from J; bases unmatched to any gene: 6. Germline loops: CDR1 SGHRS, CDR2 YFSETQ. The CDR3 loop spans 14 amino acids. The CDR3 sequence: CASSRTGLSYGYTF. The CDR3 DNA is TGCGCCAGCAGCCGGACAGGGCTTTCCTATGGCTACACCTTC.

The V gene is TRBV7-8, the J gene TRBJ1-5; TRBD1 agrees at 9 bases. V was clipped by 3 bases and J by 6 bases; unmatched bases: 6. CDR1 is SGHVS and CDR2 is FQNEAQ in the germline V gene. The CDR3 loop spans 15 amino acids. CDR3 region: CASSLATGGGQPQHF. The CDR3 nucleotides are TGTGCCAGCAGCTTGGCAACAGGGGGCGGTCAGCCCCAGCATTTT.

The chain carries TRBV2 and TRBJ2-7; perhaps TRBD2 as D (5 bases). Germline assignment: CDR1 SNHLY and CDR2 FYNNEI. The CDR3 has 14 amino acids. Trimming cost V 8 bases and J 3 bases, with 17 bases left between them. The CDR3 region is CASLFGGAVYEQYF. In DNA form, the CDR3 reads TGTGCCAGCCTCTTTGGAGGCGCCGTCTACGAGCAGTACTTC.

This clone was recorded once. The gene calls are TRBV9 and TRBJ1-1; D is perhaps TRBD1 (5 bases). V shed 7 bases and J shed 1 base, with 20 bases lying between them. Germline CDR1 and CDR2: SGDLS and YYNGEE. The CDR3 contains 16 residues. In nucleotides, the CDR3 is TGTGCCAGCGGCCAATTGAGGCAGGGCGGGAACACTGAAGCTTTCTTT. It specifies CASGQLRQGGNTEAFF. The variable domain in full, with the rest retrieved from reference TRBV9 and TRBJ1-1, is DSGVTQTPKHLITATGQRVTLRCSPRSGDLSVYWYQQSLDQGLQFLIQYYNGEERAKGNILERFSAQQFPDLHSELNLSSLELGDSALYFCASGQLRQGGNTEAFFGQGTRLTVV.

On this clone: The sample holds other DNA sequences that translate to the same CDR3. The rearrangement joins TRBV5-1 to TRBJ1-1; D possibly corresponds to TRBD1 (6 bases). The CDR3 spans 13 residues. V lost 4 bases and J 4 bases, leaving 11 bases between the germline ends. From germline, CDR1 is SGHRS and CDR2 YFSETQ. The CDR3 nucleotides read TGCGCCAGCAGCCCCAACAGGGCCACTGAAGCTTTCTTT. As protein: CASSPNRATEAFF.

The chain recombines TRBV10-3 with TRBJ2-1, with D possibly TRBD2 on 5 matching bases. CDR3 size: 17 residues. CDR1 and CDR2 from the germline V gene are ENHRY and SYGVKD. The V gene lost 2 bases and the J gene lost 6 bases, with 20 bases spanning the gap. The CDR3 spells CAISEIRTNLATNEQFF. The CDR3 DNA follows: TGTGCCATCAGTGAGATCCGAACTAATCTAGCAACCAATGAGCAGTTCTTC.

The CDR3 DNA follows: TGTGCCAGCAGCCAAGGCAGGGGTGAAATCTACGAGCAGTACTTC. Protein product: CASSQGRGEIYEQYF. The genes are TRBV14 and TRBJ2-7, with D tentatively TRBD1 (6 bases). The CDR3 is 15 residues long. Per the germline V gene, CDR1 is SGHDN and CDR2 is FVKESK. V was pared by 1 base and J by 3 bases, with 13 bases between.

This clone showed up just once. The chain combines TRBV5-1 with TRBJ2-2; 7 nucleotides match TRBD2. CDR1 is SGHRS, CDR2 YFSETQ, per germline. With 1 base clipped from V and 2 bases from J, the junction kept 5 bases outside the gene matches. This CDR3 is built from 16 residues. CDR3 residues: CASSLIPSGNTGELFF. CDR3 in DNA: TGCGCCAGCAGCTTGATACCTAGCGGAAACACCGGGGAGCTGTTTTTT.

Concerning this clone: The same CDR3 is also encoded by other DNA sequences in this sample. J is TRBJ1-5 and V is TRBV9; 10 bases line up with TRBD1. The CDR3 loop spans 15 amino acids. CDR1 and CDR2 (germline): SGDLS, YYNGEE. The J segment lost 2 bases and the V segment lost 2 bases, leaving 1 base of the junction unmatched. The CDR3 coding sequence is TGTGCCAGCAGCGTGGGGACAGGGGGCAATCAGCCCCAGCATTTT. Amino acid sequence: CASSVGTGGNQPQHF.

The genes are TRBV2 and TRBJ2-1; 9 positions agree with TRBD1. The germline gives CDR1 SNHLY, CDR2 FYNNEI. The CDR3 extends over 19 amino acids. The J segment lost 4 bases and the V segment lost 6 bases, leaving 19 bases of the junction unmatched. The CDR3 DNA reads as TGTGCCAGCAGCCAACAGGGGGCTCGCGGATCCTCACGTTACAATGAGCAGTTCTTC. Amino acid sequence: CASSQQGARGSSRYNEQFF.

The chain is built from TRBV9 and TRBJ2-2; the match to TRBD2 covers 10 bases. CDR3 length equals 18 residues. Germline V gene sequence: CDR1 SGDLS, CDR2 YYNGEE. After removal of 0 bases from V and 6 bases from J, the junction contained 11 bases not matched to a gene. The CDR3 loop is CASSVGVLSGRAAGELFF. For the CDR3, the DNA is TGTGCCAGCAGCGTAGGAGTCTTGAGCGGGAGGGCTGCCGGGGAGCTGTTTTTT.

The V call is TRBV4-1, the J call TRBJ2-1; the match to TRBD1 covers 9 bases. This CDR3 is 16 amino acids long. The germline V gene has CDR1 MGHRA and CDR2 YSYEKL. The V segment lost 2 bases and the J segment 4 bases; nucleotides outside the gene matches: 6. The CDR3 protein is CASSQKGDREYNEQFF. The CDR3, as DNA: TGCGCCAGCAGCCAAAAAGGGGACAGGGAATACAATGAGCAGTTCTTC.

This chain joins TRBV12-2 and TRBJ2-7; the table names TRBD2, a call not compared with the DNA. TRBV12-2 is a pseudogene segment. The CDR3 runs 16 residues. The CDR3 loop reads CASRFEGTSGSGEQYF. CDR3 sequence (DNA): TGTGCAAGTCGCTTCGAGGGTACTAGCGGGAGTGGGGAGCAGTACTTC.

The rearrangement joins TRBV9 to TRBJ2-5, with 12 bases that match TRBD2. From germline, CDR1 is SGDLS and CDR2 YYNGEE. The CDR3 spans 18 residues. The J segment lost 5 bases and the V segment lost 3 bases, leaving 14 bases of the junction unmatched. CDR3 bases: TGTGCCAGCAGCGCCAGGACCGTGACTAGCGGGAGTAAGGAGACCCAGTACTTC. Amino acid sequence: CASSARTVTSGSKETQYF.

V and J are TRBV2 and TRBJ2-1; 7 nucleotides line up with TRBD2. The junction had 7 bases not matched to a gene; V was cut back by 8 bases and J by 0 bases. This CDR3 has 15 amino acids. CDR1 is SNHLY, CDR2 FYNNEI, per germline. As DNA, the CDR3 is TGTGCCAGCTCCACTGGCGGGAGCTCCTACAATGAGCAGTTCTTC. Its protein is CASSTGGSSYNEQFF.

The CDR3 protein is CASRKRKRQGVGETQYF. The CDR3 coding sequence is TGTGCCAGCAGAAAAAGGAAGAGACAGGGGGTGGGAGAGACCCAGTACTTC. The chain carries TRBV21-1 and TRBJ2-5; the tabulated D call, TRBD1, remains unverified against the DNA. TRBV21-1 is flagged as a pseudogene. The CDR3 sequence is 17 residues long.

The chain has TRBV29-1 and TRBJ2-7; 7 bases are shared with TRBD1. Trimming at V came to 4 bases and at J to 5 bases, leaving 8 bases not matched to a gene. This CDR3 comprises 13 residues. The germline V gene encodes CDR1 SQVTM and CDR2 ANQGSEA. This CDR3 is CSVARQGNNEQYF. Written as DNA, the CDR3 is TGCAGCGTTGCAAGACAGGGTAACAACGAGCAGTACTTC.

The genes are TRBV5-1 and TRBJ2-5, with D possibly TRBD2 on 5 matching bases. The ends were cut back, 0 bases at V and 5 bases at J, with 11 bases in the middle. The germline V gene has CDR1 SGHRS and CDR2 YFSETQ. The CDR3 sequence is 14 residues long. The CDR3 region is CASSLGSAAETQYF. CDR3 coding DNA: TGCGCCAGCAGCTTGGGGTCAGCGGCTGAGACCCAGTACTTC.